This T cell receptor (beta chain) was captured in a study of cytotoxic CD8 clonotypes in ibrutinib-treated CLL. Method: immunoSEQ multiplex PCR; TCRdb's copy keeps in-frame clones and lacks some. The repertoire holds 160,000 or so clones, roughly four fifths seen once, with over 4.5% in the top ten. Findings and limits, study-wide: Clonality was higher at baseline than in age-matched healthy donors and tracked circulating CD8+ T-cell counts.

Note on this clone: Its cognate antigen is unknown.

The CDR3 totals 14 residues. Germline V gene data show CDR1 as SGHAT and CDR2 as FQNNGV. V shed 5 bases and J shed 2 bases, with 11 bases lying between them. This receptor was identified in a human donor with chronic lymphocytic leukemia. The sequences come from PBMCs, collected after 24 months of ibrutinib treatment. The chain recombines TRBV11-2 with TRBJ2-3; D gene ambiguous. The CDR3 here is CASSPLGPTDTQYF. The CDR3 DNA reads as TGTGCCAGCAGCCCCCTAGGCCCCACAGATACGCAGTATTTT.